This is a list of T cell receptor beta chains from one sample in a study of blood T cell repertoires in COVID-19. The method was immunoSEQ multiplex PCR; TCRdb's version includes in-frame clones alone and lacks a portion of them. The sample has roughly 170,000 clones, over 70% seen once. Source material: PBMCs or T cells enriched from blood (not recorded which). These receptors originate from a woman in her thirties or forties with acute COVID-19. Each CDR3 is given without its conserved first and last residue.

j_call,v_call,cdr3_aa
TRBJ2-1,TRBV6-2/TRBV6-3,ASSYSSSGANEQF
TRBJ2-2,TRBV29-1,SVHSGTNTGELF
TRBJ1-5,TRBV28,ASSLGGAQGAQGNQPQH
TRBJ2-7,TRBV2,ASGEQY
TRBJ2-3,TRBV27,ASSLLLAGGTDTQY
TRBJ1-4,TRBV27,ASSLQGRGGGYEKLF
TRBJ2-2,TRBV4-1,ASSQVLAANTGELF
TRBJ1-5,TRBV6-5,ASSLGPWGNQPQH
TRBJ1-3,TRBV7-9,ASSKTDSGNTIY
TRBJ2-7,TRBV10-3,AINQGTTLEQY
TRBJ1-2,TRBV19,ASSMGTGGAAGYT
TRBJ1-4,TRBV19,ASSTGQGETNEKLF
TRBJ1-4,TRBV4-2,ASSQEAGGVKLF
TRBJ1-1,TRBV30,AWSVLWNTEAF
TRBJ1-4,TRBV11-2,ASSLRLGRFNEKLF
TRBJ2-5,TRBV10-3,AISESLAGRETQY
TRBJ1-2,TRBV20-1,SARVREGYT
TRBJ1-2,TRBV6-5,ASSLTGGTNYGYT
TRBJ1-2,TRBV20-1,SASAAPGDDGYT
TRBJ2-1,TRBV29-1,SVETSRSYNEQF
TRBJ2-1,TRBV10-3,AIGGTTNNEQF
TRBJ2-5,TRBV7-3,ASSPKDAWGRRGEETQY
TRBJ1-1,TRBV10-2,ASSESRQGSVRNTEAF
TRBJ2-7,TRBV15,ATNPTSGRGEQY
TRBJ2-1,TRBV5-4,ASSLGGQKWNRDEQF
TRBJ1-4,TRBV5-1,ASSWGTGGREKLF
TRBJ1-2,TRBV27,ASSSAAVGDNYGYT
TRBJ2-5,TRBV3-1/TRBV3-2,ASSMTSGSGETQY
TRBJ2-7,TRBV19,ASSPGDRVGDEQY
TRBJ1-1,TRBV18,ASSPNVESEAF
TRBJ2-7,TRBV27,ASSLVQDSYEQY
TRBJ2-3,TRBV7-3,ASSLTHWGPGLAGGPTSTDTQY
TRBJ2-3,TRBV7-9,ASSLAWDSGNTDTQY
TRBJ1-5,TRBV27,ASSRTGYNQPQH
TRBJ1-1,TRBV6-1,ASSEFEGGAF